These T cell receptor beta chains were read from a single sample in a study of blood T cell repertoires in COVID-19. Sequencing used immunoSEQ multiplex PCR; TCRdb keeps in-frame clones, though not all of them. Of just over 300,000 clones listed, roughly 85% are singletons. What was sequenced was PBMCs or T cells enriched from blood (not recorded which). The source of these receptors is a man aged 25 to 45 who had recovered from COVID-19. Each CDR3 is given with its conserved first and last residue. A D gene is named only where the DNA matches it firmly. Only some rows state a clone size, as once, few, many or a class for expanded clones.

v_call: TRBV6-5
j_call: TRBJ1-2
clone_size: -
d_call: -
cdr3_aa: CASSSQDTRNYGYTF
cdr3_nt: TGTGCCAGCAGTTCCCAAGACACAAGGAACTATGGCTACACCTTC

v_call: TRBV15
j_call: TRBJ2-7
clone_size: -
d_call: -
cdr3_aa: CATSRDSGGHYEQYF
cdr3_nt: TGTGCCACCAGCAGAGATTCCGGCGGTCACTACGAGCAGTACTTC

v_call: TRBV3-1/TRBV3-2
j_call: TRBJ2-1
clone_size: -
d_call: TRBD1
cdr3_aa: CASSKGQGSYNEQFF
cdr3_nt: TGTGCCAGCAGCAAAGGACAGGGGAGCTACAATGAGCAGTTCTTC

v_call: TRBV18
j_call: TRBJ2-3
clone_size: -
d_call: -
cdr3_aa: CASSPPYGGVSTDTQYF
cdr3_nt: TGTGCCAGCTCACCACCCTACGGGGGAGTAAGCACAGATACGCAGTATTTT

v_call: TRBV5-1
j_call: TRBJ2-5
clone_size: -
d_call: TRBD1
cdr3_aa: CASSLGGRGRAETQYF
cdr3_nt: TGCGCCAGCAGCTTGGGAGGCAGGGGGAGAGCTGAGACCCAGTACTTC

v_call: TRBV7-2
j_call: TRBJ1-1
clone_size: -
d_call: -
cdr3_aa: CASSLGLSGTEAFF
cdr3_nt: TGTGCCAGCAGCTTAGGCCTCAGCGGGACTGAAGCTTTCTTT

v_call: TRBV7-2
j_call: TRBJ1-1
clone_size: -
d_call: -
cdr3_aa: CASIPGGLFTEAFF
cdr3_nt: TGTGCCAGCATCCCAGGTGGGCTTTTCACTGAAGCTTTCTTT

v_call: TRBV7-3
j_call: TRBJ2-2
clone_size: -
d_call: -
cdr3_aa: CASSFDPPSGTGELFF
cdr3_nt: TGTGCCAGCAGCTTCGATCCCCCGTCCGGCACCGGGGAGCTGTTTTTT

v_call: TRBV7-8
j_call: TRBJ2-3
clone_size: few
d_call: TRBD2
cdr3_aa: CASSLASGGNTDTQYF
cdr3_nt: TGTGCCAGCAGCTTAGCTAGCGGGGGAAACACAGATACGCAGTATTTT

v_call: TRBV7-3
j_call: TRBJ2-5
clone_size: -
d_call: -
cdr3_aa: CASSRNGPLLDETQYF
cdr3_nt: TGTGCCAGCAGTAGAAATGGGCCCTTATTAGATGAGACCCAGTACTTC

v_call: TRBV7-9
j_call: TRBJ2-7
clone_size: -
d_call: TRBD1
cdr3_aa: CASSLAGQGYYEQYF
cdr3_nt: TGTGCCAGCAGCTTAGCGGGACAGGGTTACTACGAGCAGTACTTC

v_call: TRBV4-1
j_call: TRBJ2-3
clone_size: -
d_call: TRBD2
cdr3_aa: CASSLPSGGTTDTQYF
cdr3_nt: TGCGCCAGCAGCCTTCCTAGCGGGGGTACGACAGATACGCAGTATTTT

v_call: TRBV7-6
j_call: TRBJ1-5
clone_size: -
d_call: -
cdr3_aa: CASSLGPHLSNQPQHF
cdr3_nt: TGTGCCAGCAGCTTAGGGCCCCACCTTAGCAATCAGCCCCAGCATTTT

v_call: TRBV11-1
j_call: TRBJ1-6
clone_size: -
d_call: -
cdr3_aa: CASSLAADSPLHF
cdr3_nt: TGTGCCAGCAGCTTAGCGGCGGATTCACCCCTCCACTTT

v_call: TRBV27
j_call: TRBJ1-6
clone_size: -
d_call: -
cdr3_aa: CASSWRSNNSPLHF
cdr3_nt: TGTGCCAGCAGCTGGAGATCCAATAATTCACCCCTCCACTTT

v_call: TRBV5-4
j_call: TRBJ2-5
clone_size: -
d_call: -
cdr3_aa: CASSTADWWNQETQYF
cdr3_nt: TGTGCCAGCAGCACCGCGGACTGGTGGAACCAAGAGACCCAGTACTTC

v_call: TRBV4-2
j_call: TRBJ2-7
clone_size: few
d_call: -
cdr3_aa: CASSPRAGNSYEQYF
cdr3_nt: TGTGCCAGCAGCCCACGGGCGGGGAATTCCTACGAGCAGTACTTC

v_call: TRBV10-2
j_call: TRBJ1-6
clone_size: -
d_call: -
cdr3_aa: CASRLMDGSPLHF
cdr3_nt: TGCGCCAGCAGACTAATGGATGGCAGTCCCCTCCACTTT

v_call: TRBV3-1/TRBV3-2
j_call: TRBJ1-6
clone_size: -
d_call: -
cdr3_aa: CASSQGGRALHF
cdr3_nt: TGTGCCAGCAGCCAGGGAGGTCGGGCCCTCCACTTT

v_call: TRBV5-5
j_call: TRBJ2-3
clone_size: -
d_call: TRBD2
cdr3_aa: CASSSRLAGGPGTDTQYF
cdr3_nt: TGTGCCAGCAGCTCTCGACTAGCGGGGGGGCCGGGCACAGATACGCAGTATTTT

v_call: TRBV29-1
j_call: TRBJ2-1
clone_size: -
d_call: -
cdr3_aa: CSVSRGWSSYNEQFF
cdr3_nt: TGCAGCGTTTCCCGGGGTTGGAGCTCCTACAATGAGCAGTTCTTC

v_call: TRBV5-4
j_call: TRBJ2-7
clone_size: few
d_call: TRBD1
cdr3_aa: CASSWRDRVRYEQYF
cdr3_nt: TGTGCCAGCAGCTGGCGGGACAGGGTTCGTTACGAGCAGTACTTC

v_call: TRBV30
j_call: TRBJ2-6
clone_size: few
d_call: TRBD1
cdr3_aa: CAWSPIGQGGSGANVLTF
cdr3_nt: TGTGCCTGGAGTCCGATCGGACAGGGGGGCTCTGGGGCCAACGTCCTGACTTTC

v_call: TRBV12-3/TRBV12-4
j_call: TRBJ1-5
clone_size: -
d_call: -
cdr3_aa: CASSPSSVQPQHF
cdr3_nt: TGTGCCAGCAGCCCCTCGAGCGTGCAGCCCCAGCATTTT

v_call: TRBV7-2
j_call: TRBJ1-2
clone_size: -
d_call: TRBD1
cdr3_aa: CASSLGGRGLGYTF
cdr3_nt: TGTGCCAGCAGCTTAGGAGGCAGGGGGCTTGGCTACACCTTC

v_call: TRBV6-5
j_call: TRBJ1-2
clone_size: -
d_call: TRBD1
cdr3_aa: CASSSGQGWSNYGYTF
cdr3_nt: TGTGCCAGCAGTTCGGGACAGGGATGGTCTAACTATGGCTACACCTTC

v_call: TRBV4-2
j_call: TRBJ2-7
clone_size: -
d_call: TRBD2
cdr3_aa: CASSPGTSGNSYEQYF
cdr3_nt: TGTGCCAGCAGCCCTGGGACTAGCGGAAACTCCTACGAGCAGTACTTC

v_call: TRBV19
j_call: TRBJ1-6
clone_size: -
d_call: TRBD1
cdr3_aa: CASSVRQGASSMNSPLHF
cdr3_nt: TGTGCCAGTAGTGTCAGACAGGGTGCATCCAGTATGAATTCACCCCTCCACTTT

v_call: TRBV7-9
j_call: TRBJ2-7
clone_size: -
d_call: TRBD1
cdr3_aa: CASSPRRGTGTTYEQYF
cdr3_nt: TGTGCCAGCAGCCCCCGCCGCGGGACAGGAACAACCTACGAGCAGTACTTC

v_call: TRBV12-5
j_call: TRBJ2-3
clone_size: -
d_call: TRBD2
cdr3_aa: CASGTSGTDTQYF
cdr3_nt: TGTGCTAGTGGGACTAGCGGAACAGATACGCAGTATTTT

v_call: TRBV12-3/TRBV12-4
j_call: TRBJ1-1
clone_size: -
d_call: -
cdr3_aa: CASSLVPSFEAFF
cdr3_nt: TGTGCCAGCAGTTTAGTCCCTTCCTTTGAAGCTTTCTTT

v_call: TRBV6-1
j_call: TRBJ1-4
clone_size: few
d_call: TRBD1
cdr3_aa: CASSESGQDEKLFF
cdr3_nt: TGTGCCAGCAGTGAAAGCGGACAGGATGAAAAACTGTTTTTT

v_call: TRBV5-1
j_call: TRBJ2-3
clone_size: -
d_call: -
cdr3_aa: CASSSGMDTQYF
cdr3_nt: TGCGCCAGCAGCTCGGGTATGGATACGCAGTATTTT

v_call: TRBV16
j_call: TRBJ2-1
clone_size: -
d_call: -
cdr3_aa: CASSRSSSSYNEQFF
cdr3_nt: TGTGCCAGCAGCCGATCCTCGAGCTCCTACAATGAGCAGTTCTTC

v_call: TRBV7-9
j_call: TRBJ1-3
clone_size: -
d_call: -
cdr3_aa: CASSLERWGASGNTIYF
cdr3_nt: TGTGCCAGCAGCTTAGAACGCTGGGGCGCATCTGGAAACACCATATATTTT